The 18 T cell receptor beta chains presented below share a single source sample, sequenced in a study of blood T cell repertoires in COVID-19. This table comes from immunoSEQ multiplex PCR, and its TCRdb copy is limited to in-frame clones, with some not included. Of about 480,000 clones listed, 80% to 90% are singletons. What was sequenced was peripheral blood. The receptors here all came from a man between 18 and 29 years old with COVID-19, enrolled during active disease.

This sequence joins TRBV11-2 and TRBJ2-7, with TRBD2 matching 14 bases. CDR3 length equals 14 residues. V lost 4 bases, J lost 5 bases, and 1 base stayed unmatched. Germline CDR1 is SGHAT and CDR2 is FQNNGV. The CDR3 nucleotides read TGTGCCAGCAGCTCGACTAGCGGGAGGGACGAGCAGTACTTC. Its translation is CASSSTSGRDEQYF.

This chain joins TRBV12-3 or TRBV12-4 and TRBJ2-5; D remains unclear. Trimming removed 1 base at V and 5 bases at J, with 8 bases between. The length of the CDR3 is 13 residues. CDR3 sequence (DNA): TGTGCCAGCAGTTTAGATAGGCGGGAGACCCAGTACTTC. This translates into CASSLDRRETQYF.

The chain couples TRBV9 to TRBJ2-2, with TRBD2 matching 11 bases. V was pared by 0 bases and J by 4 bases, with 5 bases of the junction left unmatched. The CDR3 loop spans 17 amino acids. CDR1 is SGDLS, CDR2 YYNGEE, per germline. DNA of the CDR3: TGTGCCAGCAGCGTAGAGTTGGGGACTAGCGGCACCGGGGAGCTGTTTTTT. This encodes CASSVELGTSGTGELFF.

This clone came up a few times. The V and J genes are TRBV18 and TRBJ2-7; D gene unclear. This CDR3 is built from 11 residues. The germline V gene has CDR1 KGHSH and CDR2 LQKENI. The V end lost 3 bases, the J end lost 7 bases, and 7 bases lay between the germline ends. In DNA form, the CDR3 reads TGTGCCAGCTCACCCCAAAATGAGCAGTACTTC. Protein sequence: CASSPQNEQYF.

This clone was counted a single time. V and J are TRBV5-1 and TRBJ2-7; TRBD1 agrees at 10 bases. The V gene end was trimmed by 2 bases and the J gene end by 2 bases; junction bases not matched to a gene: 13. The CDR3 is made up of 18 amino acids. CDR1 and CDR2 (germline): SGHRS, YFSETQ. The CDR3 coding sequence is TGCGCCAGCAGCTTTTCTGCCTCCCGACAGGGGGCAACCTACGAGCAGTACTTC. As protein: CASSFSASRQGATYEQYF.

The rearrangement uses TRBV6-5 and TRBJ2-1, with TRBD2 matching 10 bases. Per the germline V gene, CDR1 is MNHEY and CDR2 is SVGAGI. V shed 4 bases, J shed 6 bases, and the junction held 3 bases outside the gene matches. This CDR3 contains 14 residues. The CDR3, as DNA: TGTGCCAGCAGTTGGACTAGCGGCTCCAATGAGCAGTTCTTC. Translating it yields CASSWTSGSNEQFF.

V and J are TRBV21-1 and TRBJ2-3; no check of the table's D call, TRBD2, against the DNA was made. TRBV21-1 is recorded as a pseudogene. CDR3 length: 16 residues. The CDR3 protein is CASSKVSGGQGDTQYF. CDR3 DNA: TGTGCCAGCAGCAAAGTAAGCGGGGGGCAGGGAGATACGCAGTATTTT.

The chain has TRBV5-4 and TRBJ2-3; 7 bases line up with TRBD2. The V segment lost 4 bases and the J segment 5 bases; nucleotides outside the gene matches: 10. Germline CDR1 SGHNT, CDR2 YYREEE (reference sequence). CDR3 length: 15 amino acids. The CDR3 protein is CASSPPSGNKDTQYF. The CDR3 DNA reads as TGTGCCAGCAGCCCCCCCAGCGGGAATAAAGATACGCAGTATTTT.

The CDR3 DNA reads TGTGCCAGCAGCCCCAAGGGGCGTGAAGCTTTCTTT. Translating gives CASSPKGREAFF. This chain joins TRBV7-2 and TRBJ1-1, with a possible D match to TRBD1 (5 bases). Germline V gene sequence: CDR1 SGHTA, CDR2 FQGNSA. The CDR3 sequence is 12 residues long. Trimming removed 5 bases at V and 7 bases at J, with 11 bases between. The full variable domain, rest sourced from reference TRBV7-2 and TRBJ1-1, is GAGVSQSPSNKVTEKGKDVELRCDPISGHTALYWYRQSLGQGLEFLIYFQGNSAPDKSGLPSDRFSAERTGGSVSTLTIQRTQQEDSAVYLCASSPKGREAFFGQGTRLTVV.

The sample holds one count of this clone. The V call is TRBV30, the J call TRBJ2-7; 9 nucleotides line up with TRBD1. The CDR3 has 14 amino acids. CDR1 and CDR2 from the germline V gene are GTSNPN and SVGIG (reference sequence). V was clipped by 2 bases and J by 7 bases; unmatched bases: 9. For the CDR3, the DNA is TGTGCCTGGAGTACCGGGACAGGGAGGAAGGAGCAGTACTTC. Its translation is CAWSTGTGRKEQYF. Using reference TRBV30 and TRBJ2-7 for the parts outside the CDR3, the full variable domain is SQTIHQWPATLVQPVGSPLSLECTVEGTSNPNLYWYRQAAGRGLQLLFYSVGIGQISSEVPQNLSASRPQDRQFILSSKKLLLSDSGFYLCAWSTGTGRKEQYFGPGTRLTVT.

This clone was found once. The genes are TRBV7-3 and TRBJ1-1; D is possibly TRBD1 (6 bases). The CDR3 contains 17 residues. Trimming removed 1 base at V and 5 bases at J, with 20 bases between. Per the germline V gene, CDR1 is SGHTA and CDR2 is FQGTGA. This chain's CDR3 is CASSLSSGRRGWTEAFF. CDR3 in DNA: TGTGCCAGCAGCTTAAGTTCGGGACGCAGGGGATGGACTGAAGCTTTCTTT.

V is TRBV19 and J is TRBJ2-2; TRBD1 might be the D (6 bases). The germline V gene has CDR1 LNHDA and CDR2 SQIVND (reference sequence). Trimming removed 3 bases at V and 3 bases at J, with 11 bases between. The CDR3 loop spans 15 amino acids. The CDR3 is CASSIDRFYTGELFF. Here the CDR3 DNA reads TGTGCCAGTAGTATCGACAGGTTCTACACCGGGGAGCTGTTTTTT.

The chain carries TRBV9 and TRBJ2-1; 7 bases match TRBD1. Unmatched junction bases numbered 0, after V lost 0 bases and J lost 0 bases. This CDR3 comprises 15 residues. Germline V lookup: CDR1 SGDLS, CDR2 YYNGEE. Written as DNA, the CDR3 is TGTGCCAGCAGCGTAGAGGGGGCCTCCTACAATGAGCAGTTCTTC. It translates to CASSVEGASYNEQFF. Variable domain in full (rest from reference TRBV9 and TRBJ2-1): DSGVTQTPKHLITATGQRVTLRCSPRSGDLSVYWYQQSLDQGLQFLIQYYNGEERAKGNILERFSAQQFPDLHSELNLSSLELGDSALYFCASSVEGASYNEQFFGPGTRLTVL.

V gene TRBV10-3 combines with J gene TRBJ1-1; TRBD1 might be the D (5 bases). The germline V gene has CDR1 ENHRY and CDR2 SYGVKD. The germline V and J ends were trimmed by 6 bases and 1 base, with 9 bases remaining between them. The CDR3 is 13 residues long. The CDR3 here is CAIREQGNTEAFF. In DNA form, the CDR3 reads TGTGCCATCAGGGAGCAGGGGAACACTGAAGCTTTCTTT.

The chain is built from TRBV7-9 and TRBJ1-4; D is unclear. Germline-derived CDR1 and CDR2 are SEHNR and FQNEAQ (reference sequence). V gave up 5 bases and J gave up 0 bases, with 16 bases separating them. The CDR3 consists of 17 residues. As DNA, the CDR3 is TGTGCCAGCAGCCCCCCCCTTCCGGTTGCAACTAATGAAAAACTGTTTTTT. This codes for CASSPPLPVATNEKLFF.

Only a few counts were recorded for this clone. The sample contains more than one DNA sequence encoding this CDR3. The chain is built from TRBV18 and TRBJ1-5; the D is unclear. Between the trimmed V and J ends, which lost 2 bases and 2 bases, there was a span of 4 bases. CDR1 is KGHSH, CDR2 LQKENI, per germline. CDR3 length: 13 amino acids. DNA of the CDR3: TGTGCCAGCTCACCATCCGGCAATCAGCCCCAGCATTTT. As protein: CASSPSGNQPQHF.

The rearrangement joins TRBV14 to TRBJ2-1; 8 nucleotides line up with TRBD1. V was pared by 2 bases and J by 8 bases, with 2 bases of the junction left unmatched. Per the germline V gene, CDR1 is SGHDN and CDR2 is FVKESK. This CDR3 has 13 amino acids. CDR3 in amino acids: CASSQWTGHEQFF. The CDR3 DNA is TGTGCCAGCAGCCAATGGACAGGGCATGAGCAGTTCTTC.

The chain employs TRBV27 and TRBJ2-3; TRBD2 aligns across 9 bases. CDR1 is MNHEY and CDR2 is SMNVEV in the germline V gene (reference sequence). Trimming removed 3 bases from V and 1 base from J; junction bases left unmatched: 23. The CDR3 is made up of 22 amino acids. As DNA, the CDR3 is TGTGCCAGCAGTTTCCGAGGCCCGTGGCGGGGCGGGGGGGCCACGGGCACAGATACGCAGTATTTT. Translated, it gives CASSFRGPWRGGGATGTDTQYF.